The entry below gives a single T cell receptor beta chain sequence along with its context. These data belong to a study of blood T cell repertoires in COVID-19. In the study overall: COVID-19 samples from acute and convalescent phases originated in the United States, Italy and Spain. The analysed material was cDNA or gDNA that came from T cells, B-cell-depleted T cells, or PBMCs.

Original analysis: It was from reference gene primer amplification that nucleated cell counts were estimated. The table came from immunoSEQ multiplex PCR; TCRdb's copy has only in-frame clones and leaves some out. That table furnishes V, J and clone size, whereas the DNA furnished D and trimming. The sample yields 110,000 or so clones, more than 60% seen once. This CDR3 is built from 15 residues. Trimming removed 7 bases from V and 5 bases from J, with 17 bases in between. Germline-derived CDR1 and CDR2 are LNHDA and SQIVND (reference sequence). The clonotype was recovered from a man aged 65-85 years with acute or convalescent COVID-19. The chain couples TRBV19 to TRBJ1-4, with D unresolved. Sequenced: peripheral blood. This chain's CDR3 is CASTPGSSINEKLFF. Written as DNA, the CDR3 is TGTGCCAGTACCCCGGGGTCTTCGATCAATGAAAAACTGTTTTTT.